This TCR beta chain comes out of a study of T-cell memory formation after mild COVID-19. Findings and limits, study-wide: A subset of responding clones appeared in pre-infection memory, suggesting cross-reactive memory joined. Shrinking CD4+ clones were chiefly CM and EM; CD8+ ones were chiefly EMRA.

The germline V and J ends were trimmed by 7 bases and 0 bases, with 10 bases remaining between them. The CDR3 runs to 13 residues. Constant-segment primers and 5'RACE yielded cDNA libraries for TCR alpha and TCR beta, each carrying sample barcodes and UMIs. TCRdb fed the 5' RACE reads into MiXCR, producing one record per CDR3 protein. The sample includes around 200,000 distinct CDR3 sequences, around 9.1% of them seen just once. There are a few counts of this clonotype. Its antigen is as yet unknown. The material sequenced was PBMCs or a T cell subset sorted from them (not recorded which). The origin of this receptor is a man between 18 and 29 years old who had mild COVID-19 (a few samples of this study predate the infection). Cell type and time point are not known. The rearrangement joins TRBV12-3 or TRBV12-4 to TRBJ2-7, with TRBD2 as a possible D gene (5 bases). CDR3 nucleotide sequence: TGTGCCAGCAAATTTACTAGCTCCTACGAGCAGTACTTC. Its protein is CASKFTSSYEQYF.